Below, 10 T cell receptor beta chains from the same sample are listed, as sequenced in a study of regulatory T cells in long-lasting Graves disease. TCR beta libraries were built with iRepertoire HTBI primers and Arm-PCR of CDR3 regions. In TCRdb, the multiplex PCR reads were re-called with MiXCR into one record per CDR3 protein. The sample has around 470,000 distinct CDR3 sequences, 11% to 15% seen once. Time point noted: newly diagnosed GD, antithyroid drugs for less than 3 months. The authors made the TCR library using RNA they extracted from PBMCs. The same sample was also used in a study of T cells in Graves' hyperthyroidism and ophthalmopathy.

The specimen was peripheral blood mononuclear cells (PBMCs), collected at new diagnosis, from a patient treated with antithyroid drugs. All receptors come from a woman between 50 and 59 years old with Graves disease.

The chain uses TRBV30 and TRBJ2-3, with TRBD2 matching over 10 bases. Per the germline V gene, CDR1 is GTSNPN and CDR2 is SVGIG (reference sequence). The CDR3 totals 17 residues. J lost 2 bases, V lost 1 base, and 9 bases had no gene match. The chain's CDR3 is CAWSGYSSGSDTDTQYF. The DNA of the CDR3 is TGTGCCTGGAGTGGATATTCTAGCGGGAGCGACACAGATACGCAGTATTTT.

The chain couples TRBV6-2 or TRBV6-3 to TRBJ2-1; TRBD2 agrees at 8 bases. This CDR3 has 21 amino acids. The V segment lost 0 bases and the J segment 0 bases; nucleotides outside the gene matches: 16. Per germline, CDR1 MNHEY and CDR2 SVGEGT. The CDR3 here is CASSYSPVGTSLGSSYNEQFF. In nucleotides, the CDR3 is TGTGCCAGCAGTTACTCCCCTGTCGGGACTAGTCTTGGGAGCTCCTACAATGAGCAGTTCTTC.

The CDR3 bases are TGTGCCAGCAGCTCCCCCGGGACAGGGAACACCGGGGAGCTGTTTTTT. As protein: CASSSPGTGNTGELFF. V usage is TRBV7-4 and J usage is TRBJ2-2; 8 nucleotides agree with TRBD1. This CDR3 contains 16 residues. Germline V gene data show CDR1 as SGHVT and CDR2 as SQSDAQ. With V trimmed by 4 bases and J by 1 base, 5 bases remained unmatched.

This clonotype was found a few times. The chain has TRBV7-9 and TRBJ1-5, with D possibly being TRBD1 (6 bases). The CDR3 contains 14 residues. The V gene's germline CDR1 is SEHNR and CDR2 FQNEAQ (reference sequence). V dropped 5 bases and J dropped 1 base, with 9 bases sitting between them. CDR3 loop: CASSTQGSNQPQHF. The CDR3 DNA reads TGTGCCAGCAGCACACAGGGAAGCAATCAGCCCCAGCATTTT.

This clonotype was seen only a few times. The chain employs TRBV6-1 and TRBJ1-2, with a possible D match to TRBD1 (6 bases). Between the trimmed V and J ends, which lost 6 bases and 6 bases, there was a span of 14 bases. The length of the CDR3 is 13 residues. The V gene's germline CDR1 is MNHNS and CDR2 SASEGT. Here the CDR3 reads CASRTQGQDGYTF. The CDR3 DNA is TGTGCCAGCAGGACACAGGGTCAAGATGGCTACACCTTC.

This clonotype was recorded many times. The chain carries TRBV11-2 and TRBJ2-3; 8 bases are shared with TRBD2. With V trimmed by 1 base and J by 2 bases, 11 bases remained unmatched. The CDR3 totals 18 residues. Germline V gives CDR1 SGHAT, CDR2 FQNNGV. CDR3 amino acids: CASSLVSSSGGPTDTQYF. For the CDR3, the DNA is TGTGCCAGCAGCTTAGTGTCTTCGTCGGGAGGGCCCACAGATACGCAGTATTTT.

The chain joins TRBV27 to TRBJ2-7; D gene unclear. V lost 0 bases and J lost 3, with 9 bases in between. The germline V gene has CDR1 MNHEY and CDR2 SMNVEV (reference sequence). The CDR3 extends over 14 amino acids. The chain's CDR3 is CASSLSARFYEQYF. The CDR3 bases are TGTGCCAGCAGTTTATCGGCCCGGTTCTACGAGCAGTACTTC.

This clonotype was recorded many times. J is TRBJ2-3 and V is TRBV12-3 or TRBV12-4, with TRBD1 matching over 12 bases. This CDR3 has 16 residues. The V gene end was trimmed by 5 bases and the J gene end by 4 bases; junction bases not matched to a gene: 7. CDR3 loop: CASSPGDRGHSDTQYF. In DNA form, the CDR3 reads TGTGCCAGCAGTCCAGGGGACAGGGGGCACTCAGATACGCAGTATTTT.

The rearrangement uses TRBV18 and TRBJ2-3; TRBD2 might be the D (5 bases). The J call may be mistaken, given a closer DNA end match to TRBJ2-5. CDR1 is KGHSH and CDR2 is LQKENI in the germline V gene. The CDR3 length is 12 residues. CDR3 in DNA: TGTGGCAGGTCACCACGGGGAGAGACCCAGTACTTC. Protein sequence: CGRSPRGETQYF.

The rearrangement uses TRBV18 and TRBJ2-7, with TRBD2 matching 8 bases. Germline values: CDR1 KGHSH, CDR2 LQKENI. V was pared by 4 bases and J by 2 bases, with 7 bases of the junction left unmatched. The CDR3 length is 15 residues. The CDR3 DNA sequence: TGTGCCAGCTCACTCTTACCGGGACTAGCCTACGAGCAGTACTTC. Translated, it gives CASSLLPGLAYEQYF.